In this sample, the clone carrying this TCR beta chain turned up once. The source of the sample is a study of blood T cell repertoires in COVID-19. In the study overall: Sites in the United States, Italy and Spain provided acute and convalescent COVID-19 samples. The analysed material was cDNA or gDNA that came from T cells, B-cell-depleted T cells, or PBMCs.

Germline V gene sequence: CDR1 LNHNV, CDR2 YYDKDF (reference sequence). The CDR3 spans 12 residues. The V end lost 5 bases, the J end lost 11 bases, and 10 bases lay between the germline ends. Profiling relied on immunoSEQ multiplex PCR, and the TCRdb table lists in-frame clones only, not all of them. Of some 200,000 clones in the sample, nearly 90% were seen once. The sequence came from a man aged 60-69 years with active or convalescent COVID-19. The chain couples TRBV15 to TRBJ1-6, with D unclear. Sample: peripheral blood. Here the CDR3 DNA reads TGTGCCACCAGCTCCTTGTCCCCACCCCTCCACTTT. Its protein is CATSSLSPPLHF.